A single sample is the source of the 20 T cell receptor beta chains below, sequenced in a study of blood T cell repertoires in COVID-19. Profiling relied on immunoSEQ multiplex PCR, and the TCRdb table lists in-frame clones only, not all of them. Counted here are some 260,000 clones, around 89% occurring once; the ten biggest clones make up about 9.3%. Input material: PBMCs or T cells enriched from blood (not recorded which). The source of these receptors is a man aged 35-49 years who had recovered from COVID-19.

The V and J genes are TRBV28 and TRBJ2-1; D perhaps matches TRBD1 (6 bases). This CDR3 contains 13 residues. The V gene's germline CDR1 is MDHEN and CDR2 SYDVKM. V was clipped by 5 bases and J by 6 bases, with 11 bases between them. CDR3 region: CASSPWDTNEQFF. CDR3 DNA sequence: TGTGCCAGCAGTCCGTGGGACACCAATGAGCAGTTCTTC.

The chain joins TRBV27 to TRBJ1-1; tentatively, D is TRBD1 (6 bases). CDR3 length: 16 amino acids. The germline V gene has CDR1 MNHEY and CDR2 SMNVEV (reference sequence). V dropped 8 bases and J dropped 5 bases, with 24 bases sitting between them. This chain's CDR3 is CASRNLYPGGGTEAFF. CDR3 nucleotides: TGTGCCAGCCGAAATCTATATCCTGGGGGCGGAACTGAAGCTTTCTTT.

The V and J genes are TRBV19 and TRBJ1-1, with 9 positions matching TRBD1. The CDR3 loop spans 14 amino acids. The trim removed 3 bases at V and 10 bases at J, leaving 9 bases unmatched. Germline CDR1 is LNHDA and CDR2 is SQIVND (reference sequence). CDR3 coding DNA: TGTGCCAGTAGTATGGGGACAGGGTTCGATGGAGCTTTCTTT. Encoded protein: CASSMGTGFDGAFF. The entire variable domain, with the rest obtained from reference TRBV19 and TRBJ1-1, is as follows: DGGITQSPKYLFRKEGQNVTLSCEQNLNHDAMYWYRQDPGQGLRLIYYSQIVNDFQKGDIAEGYSVSREKKESFPLTVTSAQKNPTAFYLCASSMGTGFDGAFFGQGTRLTVV.

This clone was counted between two and nine times. V usage is TRBV14 and J usage is TRBJ1-2; the D gene is possibly TRBD1 (6 bases). Trimming removed 5 bases from V and 0 bases from J, with 16 bases in between. CDR3 length equals 16 residues. Germline assignment: CDR1 SGHDN and CDR2 FVKESK. The DNA for the CDR3 is TGTGCCAGCAGCTACGCGGGGGGGCCTACTAACTATGGCTACACCTTC. This gives the protein CASSYAGGPTNYGYTF.

V gene TRBV6-5 combines with J gene TRBJ2-7; TRBD1 agrees at 9 bases. The germline V gene has CDR1 MNHEY and CDR2 SVGAGI. The CDR3 contains 14 residues. Trimming removed 6 bases from V and 5 bases from J; junction bases left unmatched: 8. The chain's CDR3 is CASRTGTGFNEQYF. The CDR3 DNA reads as TGTGCCAGCAGAACCGGGACAGGGTTCAACGAGCAGTACTTC.

This clone was counted once. The J gene is TRBJ2-1, the V gene TRBV7-9, with TRBD2 matching 14 bases. The CDR3 is 18 residues long. Germline CDR1 reads SEHNR; CDR2 reads FQNEAQ (reference sequence). Trimming cost V 4 bases and J 5 bases; bases outside gene matches: 10. DNA for the CDR3: TGTGCCAGCAGCTCCTCCGGGACTAGCGGGAGCATTAACAATGAGCAGTTCTTC. It translates to CASSSSGTSGSINNEQFF.

The chain combines TRBV6-4 with TRBJ2-1; 8 nucleotides align to TRBD2. This CDR3 contains 16 residues. With V trimmed by 2 bases and J by 6 bases, 9 bases remained unmatched. In germline, CDR1 is MRHNA, CDR2 SNTAGT. Written as DNA, the CDR3 is TGTGCCAGCAGTGACGGCGGGGGGATGGGGTTCAATGAGCAGTTCTTC. Translation: CASSDGGGMGFNEQFF.

This chain links TRBV11-2 with TRBJ2-7, with 7 nucleotides matching TRBD1. CDR3 length equals 16 residues. Trimming cost V 1 base and J 3 bases; bases outside gene matches: 9. Germline V gives CDR1 SGHAT, CDR2 FQNNGV. The CDR3 here is CASSLAATGNFYEQYF. Here the CDR3 DNA reads TGTGCCAGCAGCTTAGCGGCGACAGGGAACTTCTACGAGCAGTACTTC.

To note about this clone: Other DNA sequences from this sample encode an identical CDR3 as well. The CDR3 region is CASSYSSDQPQHF. The CDR3 nucleotides are TGTGCCAGCAGTTACTCGAGTGATCAGCCCCAGCATTTT. The rearrangement links TRBV6-5 to TRBJ1-5, with D unresolved. This CDR3 contains 13 residues. The ends were cut back, 0 bases at V and 5 bases at J, with 5 bases in the middle. The V gene's germline CDR1 is MNHEY and CDR2 SVGAGI.

The genes are TRBV5-1 and TRBJ1-1; 9 nucleotides match TRBD1. The V segment lost 4 bases and the J segment 0 bases; nucleotides outside the gene matches: 4. The V gene's germline CDR1 is SGHRS and CDR2 YFSETQ. The CDR3 is 15 residues long. CDR3 sequence reads: CASSGGQGMNTEAFF. DNA for the CDR3: TGCGCCAGCAGCGGTGGACAGGGGATGAACACTGAAGCTTTCTTT.

The chain links TRBV4-1 to TRBJ1-2; 10 bases align to TRBD1. There are 16 residues in the CDR3. Germline CDR1 and CDR2: MGHRA and YSYEKL. Trimming took 3 bases from V and 5 from J; bases not matched to a gene: 9. In DNA, the CDR3 is TGCGCCAGCAGCCAGCCAAGACAGGGGGCCTTTTATGGCTACACCTTC. It is translated as CASSQPRQGAFYGYTF.

The CDR3 DNA sequence: TGTGCCAGCAGCCAAGGCGCAGGGGAGTACGAGCAGTACTTC. This translates into CASSQGAGEYEQYF. The V gene is TRBV3-1 (or the pseudogene TRBV3-2), the J gene TRBJ2-7, with D possibly TRBD1 on 6 matching bases. The germline gives CDR1 LGHDT, CDR2 YNNKEL (reference sequence). The CDR3 covers 14 residues. V was pared by 1 base and J by 4 bases, with 11 bases between.

This clone was seen a few times. The CDR3, as DNA: TGCGCCAGCAGCCAAGACAGACAGCAAGAGACCCAGTACTTC. This translates into CASSQDRQQETQYF. The chain recombines TRBV4-3 with TRBJ2-5; D might be TRBD1 (5 bases). CDR1 and CDR2 (germline): LGHNA, YSLEER. This CDR3 has 14 amino acids. V was trimmed by 0 bases and J by 2 bases, leaving 7 bases between them.

J is TRBJ1-6 and V is TRBV11-2; possible D gene TRBD1, 5 bases. Germline-derived CDR1 and CDR2 are SGHAT and FQNNGV. This CDR3 comprises 15 residues. V lost 4 bases and J lost 8, with 15 bases in between. The CDR3 loop reads CASSSSGLRDSPLHF. The CDR3 DNA reads TGTGCCAGCAGCTCGTCAGGGTTACGGGATTCACCCCTCCACTTT. Variable domain in full (rest from reference TRBV11-2 and TRBJ1-6): EAGVAQSPRYKIIEKRQSVAFWCNPISGHATLYWYQQILGQGPKLLIQFQNNGVVDDSQLPKDRFSAERLKGVDSTLKIQPAKLEDSAVYLCASSSSGLRDSPLHFGNGTRLTVT.

The rearrangement links TRBV18 to TRBJ1-1; 7 nucleotides line up with TRBD1. The V and J ends lost 0 bases and 0 bases, in that order; junction bases with no gene match: 4. This CDR3 is 16 amino acids long. Germline V CDR1 and CDR2: KGHSH, LQKENI. CDR3 DNA: TGTGCCAGCTCACCACCACAGGGGATAATGAACACTGAAGCTTTCTTT. Protein sequence: CASSPPQGIMNTEAFF.

The chain is built from TRBV6-6 and TRBJ2-5; 11 nucleotides line up with TRBD2. The CDR3 consists of 15 residues. Per the germline V gene, CDR1 is MNHNY and CDR2 is SVGAGI (reference sequence). With V trimmed by 6 bases and J by 5 bases, 8 bases remained unmatched. The CDR3 DNA follows: TGTGCCAGCAGACAACTAGCGGGGGCCCGGGAGACCCAGTACTTC. Its translation: CASRQLAGARETQYF.

This clone was recorded a few times. The chain couples TRBV19 to TRBJ1-5, with D tentatively TRBD1 (5 bases). The CDR3 length is 13 residues. The germline CDR1 and CDR2 sequences are LNHDA and SQIVND (reference sequence). V was pared by 6 bases and J by 4 bases, with 10 bases between. In nucleotides, the CDR3 is TGTGCCAGTAGGAGACAGAGTAATCAGCCCCAGCATTTT. Amino acid sequence: CASRRQSNQPQHF.

The V and J genes are TRBV5-1 and TRBJ1-1; the D gene is possibly TRBD1 (5 bases). V lost 0 bases and J lost 10, with 13 bases in between. CDR1 SGHRS and CDR2 YFSETQ come from the germline V gene. The CDR3 is made up of 13 amino acids. The CDR3 here is CASSLERGLGAFF. The CDR3 DNA is TGCGCCAGCAGCTTGGAAAGGGGACTTGGAGCTTTCTTT.

As for this clone: Because the CDR3's place on the DNA is in doubt, the DNA is left out and the CDR3 is given as listed by TCRdb. The rearrangement joins TRBV9 to TRBJ1-3. Germline CDR1 and CDR2: SGDLS and YYNGEE. The CDR3 is 16 residues long, ends included. The CDR3 here is CASSATDFGPGNTIYF.

This clone occurred once. V and J are TRBV11-3 and TRBJ2-7; 8 nucleotides match TRBD1. Per the germline V gene, CDR1 is SGHNT and CDR2 is YENEEA. CDR3 length: 14 amino acids. Trimming removed 7 bases from V and 6 bases from J; junction bases left unmatched: 11. The CDR3 is CASISGTGETEQYF. The CDR3 DNA follows: TGTGCCAGCATCTCCGGGACAGGAGAAACCGAGCAGTACTTC. Combining the CDR3 with reference TRBV11-3 and TRBJ2-7 gives the whole variable domain EAGVVQSPRYKIIEKKQPVAFWCNPISGHNTLYWYLQNLGQGPELLIRYENEEAVDDSQLPKDRFSAERLKGVDSTLKIQPAELGDSAVYLCASISGTGETEQYFGPGTRLTVT.